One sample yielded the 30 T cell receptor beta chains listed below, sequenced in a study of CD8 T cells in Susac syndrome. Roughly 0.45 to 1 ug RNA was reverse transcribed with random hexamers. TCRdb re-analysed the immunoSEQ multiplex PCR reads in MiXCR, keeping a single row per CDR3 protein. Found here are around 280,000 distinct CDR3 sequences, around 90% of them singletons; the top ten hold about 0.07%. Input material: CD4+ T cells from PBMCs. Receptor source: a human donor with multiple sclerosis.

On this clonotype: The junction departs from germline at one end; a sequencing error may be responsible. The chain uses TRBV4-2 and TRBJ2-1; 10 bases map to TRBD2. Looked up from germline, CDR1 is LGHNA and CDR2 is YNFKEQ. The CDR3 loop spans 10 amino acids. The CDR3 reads CASSSAGGPF. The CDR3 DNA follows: TGTGCCAGCAGCTCAGCGGGGGGGCCTTTC.

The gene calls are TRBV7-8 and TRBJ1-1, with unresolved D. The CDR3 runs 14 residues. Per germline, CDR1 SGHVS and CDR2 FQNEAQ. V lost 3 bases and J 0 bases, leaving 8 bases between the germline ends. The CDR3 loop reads CASSLASLNTEAFF. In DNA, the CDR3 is TGTGCCAGCAGCTTGGCCAGCCTGAACACTGAAGCTTTCTTT. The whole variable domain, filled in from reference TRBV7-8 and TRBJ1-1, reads GAGVSQSPRYKVAKRGQDVALRCDPISGHVSLFWYQQALGQGPEFLTYFQNEAQLDKSGLPSDRFFAERPEGSVSTLKIQRTQQEDSAVYLCASSLASLNTEAFFGQGTRLTVV.

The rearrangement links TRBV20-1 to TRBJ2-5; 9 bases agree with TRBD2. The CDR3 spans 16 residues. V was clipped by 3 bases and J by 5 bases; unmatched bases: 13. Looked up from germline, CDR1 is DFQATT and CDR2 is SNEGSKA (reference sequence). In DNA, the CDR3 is TGCAGTGCTAGTCCCCTCAAGCGGGGGGTGCGGGAGACCCAGTACTTC. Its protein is CSASPLKRGVRETQYF.

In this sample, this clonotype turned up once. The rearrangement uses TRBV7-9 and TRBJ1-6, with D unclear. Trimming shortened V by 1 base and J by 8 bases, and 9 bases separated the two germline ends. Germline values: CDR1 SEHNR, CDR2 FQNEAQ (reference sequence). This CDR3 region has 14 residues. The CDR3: CASSLEGNDSPLHF. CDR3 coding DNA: TGTGCCAGCAGCTTAGAGGGAAATGATTCACCCCTCCACTTT.

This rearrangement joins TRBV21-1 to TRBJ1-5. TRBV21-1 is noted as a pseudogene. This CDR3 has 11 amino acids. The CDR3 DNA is TGTGCCAGCAGTCCATATCAGCCCCAGCATTTT. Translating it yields CASSPYQPQHF.

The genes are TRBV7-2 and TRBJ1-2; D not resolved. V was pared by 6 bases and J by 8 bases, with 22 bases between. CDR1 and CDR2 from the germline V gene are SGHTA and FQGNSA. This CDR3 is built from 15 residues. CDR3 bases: TGTGCCAGCAGATCGCGAGGATTGACCTTCTGGGGCTACACCTTC. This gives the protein CASRSRGLTFWGYTF.

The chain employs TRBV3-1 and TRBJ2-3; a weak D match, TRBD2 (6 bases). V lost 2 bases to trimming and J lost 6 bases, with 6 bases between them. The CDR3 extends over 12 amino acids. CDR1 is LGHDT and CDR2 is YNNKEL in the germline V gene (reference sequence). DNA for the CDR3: TGTGCCAGCAGCCAAACTAGCGATACGCAGTATTTT. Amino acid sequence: CASSQTSDTQYF.

CDR3: CASSLFSGTPNNEQFF. The DNA of the CDR3 is TGCGCCAGCAGCTTGTTCAGCGGGACGCCCAACAATGAGCAGTTCTTC. The gene calls are TRBV5-1 and TRBJ2-1, with 7 bases aligning to TRBD2. The V gene's germline CDR1 is SGHRS and CDR2 YFSETQ. V lost 1 base and J lost 5; bases outside the gene matches: 9. The CDR3 covers 16 residues.

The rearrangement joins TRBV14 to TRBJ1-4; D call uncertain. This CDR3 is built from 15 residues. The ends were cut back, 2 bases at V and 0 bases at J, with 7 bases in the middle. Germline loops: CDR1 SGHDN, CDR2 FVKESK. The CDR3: CASSQQSTTNEKLFF. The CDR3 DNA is TGTGCCAGCAGCCAACAGAGTACAACTAATGAAAAACTGTTTTTT.

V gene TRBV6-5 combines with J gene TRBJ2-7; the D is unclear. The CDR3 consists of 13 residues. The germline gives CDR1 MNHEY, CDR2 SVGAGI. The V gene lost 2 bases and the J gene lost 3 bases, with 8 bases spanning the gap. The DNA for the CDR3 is TGTGCCAGCAGTTACGGCACTTACTACGAGCAGTACTTC. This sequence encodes CASSYGTYYEQYF.

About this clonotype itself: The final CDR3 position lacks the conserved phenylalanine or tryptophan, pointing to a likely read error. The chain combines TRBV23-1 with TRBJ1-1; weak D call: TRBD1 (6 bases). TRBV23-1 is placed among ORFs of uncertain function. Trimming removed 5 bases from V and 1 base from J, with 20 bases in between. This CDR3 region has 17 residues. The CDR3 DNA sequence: TGCGCCAGCAGTGACCCGGGAGCAGGGGATAGGAACACTGAAGCTTTCCTT. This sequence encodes CASSDPGAGDRNTEAFL.

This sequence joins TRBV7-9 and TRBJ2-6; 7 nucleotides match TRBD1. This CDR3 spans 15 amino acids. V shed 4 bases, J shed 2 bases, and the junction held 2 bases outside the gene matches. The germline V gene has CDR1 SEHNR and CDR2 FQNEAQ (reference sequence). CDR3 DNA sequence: TGTGCCAGCAGCTCAACAGGGGCTGGGGCCAACGTCCTGACTTTC. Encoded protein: CASSSTGAGANVLTF.

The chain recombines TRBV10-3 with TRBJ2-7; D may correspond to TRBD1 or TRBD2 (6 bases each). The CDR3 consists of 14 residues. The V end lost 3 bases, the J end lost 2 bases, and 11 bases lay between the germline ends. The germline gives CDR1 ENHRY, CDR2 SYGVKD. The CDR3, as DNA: TGTGCCATCAGTGATAGGGGGACTCCCTACGAGCAGTACTTC. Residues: CAISDRGTPYEQYF.

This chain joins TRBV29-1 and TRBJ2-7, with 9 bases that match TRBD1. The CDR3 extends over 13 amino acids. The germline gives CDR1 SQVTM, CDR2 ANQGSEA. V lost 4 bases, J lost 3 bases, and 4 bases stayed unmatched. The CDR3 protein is CSVGVDRGYEQYF. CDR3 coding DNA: TGCAGCGTTGGGGTGGACAGGGGCTACGAGCAGTACTTC.

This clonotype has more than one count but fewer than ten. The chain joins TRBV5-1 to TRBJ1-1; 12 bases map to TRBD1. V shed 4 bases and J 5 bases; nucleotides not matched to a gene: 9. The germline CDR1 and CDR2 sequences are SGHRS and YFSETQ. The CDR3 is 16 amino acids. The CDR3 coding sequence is TGCGCCAGCAGCCGGGGACAGGGGGCTAGGTTGACTGAAGCTTTCTTT. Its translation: CASSRGQGARLTEAFF. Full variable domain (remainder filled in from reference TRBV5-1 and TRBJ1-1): KAGVTQTPRYLIKTRGQQVTLSCSPISGHRSVSWYQQTPGQGLQFLFEYFSETQRNKGNFPGRFSGRQFSNSRSEMNVSTLELGDSALYLCASSRGQGARLTEAFFGQGTRLTVV.

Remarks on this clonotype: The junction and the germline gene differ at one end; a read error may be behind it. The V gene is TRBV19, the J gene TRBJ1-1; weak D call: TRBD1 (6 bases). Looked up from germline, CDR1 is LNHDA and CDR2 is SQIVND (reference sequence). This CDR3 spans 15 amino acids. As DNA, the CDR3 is TGTGCCAGTAGCATAGGGGGGATATCGAACACTGAAGCTTTCTTT. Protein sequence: CASSIGGISNTEAFF.

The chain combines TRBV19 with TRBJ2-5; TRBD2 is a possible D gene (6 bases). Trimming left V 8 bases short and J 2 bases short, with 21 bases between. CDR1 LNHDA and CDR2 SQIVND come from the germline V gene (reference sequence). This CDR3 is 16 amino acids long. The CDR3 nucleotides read TGTGCCAGTTCGGGCGGGGCCATCCTTAATCAAGAGACCCAGTACTTC. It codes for CASSGGAILNQETQYF. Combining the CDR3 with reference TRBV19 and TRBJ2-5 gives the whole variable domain DGGITQSPKYLFRKEGQNVTLSCEQNLNHDAMYWYRQDPGQGLRLIYYSQIVNDFQKGDIAEGYSVSREKKESFPLTVTSAQKNPTAFYLCASSGGAILNQETQYFGPGTRLLVL.

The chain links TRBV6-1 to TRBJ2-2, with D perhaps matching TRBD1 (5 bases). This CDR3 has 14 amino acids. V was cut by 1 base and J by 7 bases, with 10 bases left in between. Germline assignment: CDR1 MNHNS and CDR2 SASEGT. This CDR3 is CASSEEGQVGELFF. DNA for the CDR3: TGTGCCAGCAGTGAAGAAGGACAAGTCGGGGAGCTGTTTTTT.

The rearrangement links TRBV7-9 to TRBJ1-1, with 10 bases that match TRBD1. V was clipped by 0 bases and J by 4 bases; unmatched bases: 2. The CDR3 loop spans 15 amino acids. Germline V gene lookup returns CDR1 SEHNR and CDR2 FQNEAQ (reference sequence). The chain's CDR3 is CASSLAGTGATEAFF. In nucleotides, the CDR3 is TGTGCCAGCAGCTTAGCCGGGACAGGGGCCACTGAAGCTTTCTTT.

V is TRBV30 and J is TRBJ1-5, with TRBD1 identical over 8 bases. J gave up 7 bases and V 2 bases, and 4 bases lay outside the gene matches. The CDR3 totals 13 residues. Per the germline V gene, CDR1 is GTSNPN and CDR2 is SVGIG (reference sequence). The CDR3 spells CAWSRGQGQPQHF. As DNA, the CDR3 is TGTGCCTGGAGTCGCGGACAGGGCCAGCCCCAGCATTTT.

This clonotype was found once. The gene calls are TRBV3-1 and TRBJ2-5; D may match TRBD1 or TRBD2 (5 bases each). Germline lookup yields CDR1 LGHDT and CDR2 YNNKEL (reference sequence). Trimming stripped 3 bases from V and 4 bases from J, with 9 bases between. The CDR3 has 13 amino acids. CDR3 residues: CASSHWGTETQYF. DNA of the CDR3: TGTGCCAGCAGCCATTGGGGGACAGAGACCCAGTACTTC.

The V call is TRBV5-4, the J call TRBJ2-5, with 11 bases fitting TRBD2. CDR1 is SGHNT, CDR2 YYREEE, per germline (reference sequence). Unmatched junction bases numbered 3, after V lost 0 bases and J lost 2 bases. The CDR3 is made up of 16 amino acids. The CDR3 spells CASSLDLAGGQETQYF. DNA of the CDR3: TGTGCCAGCAGCTTGGACCTAGCGGGGGGTCAAGAGACCCAGTACTTC.

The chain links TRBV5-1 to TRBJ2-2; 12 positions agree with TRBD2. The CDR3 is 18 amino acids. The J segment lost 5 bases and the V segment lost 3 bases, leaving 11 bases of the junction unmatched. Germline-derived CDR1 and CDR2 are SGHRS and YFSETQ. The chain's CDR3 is CASSSRLTSGGTTGELFF. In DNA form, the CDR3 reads TGCGCCAGCAGCTCGCGGCTGACTAGCGGGGGCACTACCGGGGAGCTGTTTTTT. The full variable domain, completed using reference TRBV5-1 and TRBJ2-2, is KAGVTQTPRYLIKTRGQQVTLSCSPISGHRSVSWYQQTPGQGLQFLFEYFSETQRNKGNFPGRFSGRQFSNSRSEMNVSTLELGDSALYLCASSSRLTSGGTTGELFFGEGSRLTVL.

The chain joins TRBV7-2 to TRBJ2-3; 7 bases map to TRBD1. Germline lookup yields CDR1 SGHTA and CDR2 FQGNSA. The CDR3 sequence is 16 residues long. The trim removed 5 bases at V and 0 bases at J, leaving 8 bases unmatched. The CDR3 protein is CASSPRLTGSTDTQYF. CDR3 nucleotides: TGTGCCAGCAGCCCCCGGTTGACAGGGAGCACAGATACGCAGTATTTT.

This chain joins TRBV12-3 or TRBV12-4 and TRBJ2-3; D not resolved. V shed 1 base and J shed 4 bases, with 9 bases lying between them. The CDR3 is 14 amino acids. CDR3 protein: CASSLGPRPDTQYF. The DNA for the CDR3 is TGTGCCAGCAGTTTAGGCCCCCGGCCAGATACGCAGTATTTT.

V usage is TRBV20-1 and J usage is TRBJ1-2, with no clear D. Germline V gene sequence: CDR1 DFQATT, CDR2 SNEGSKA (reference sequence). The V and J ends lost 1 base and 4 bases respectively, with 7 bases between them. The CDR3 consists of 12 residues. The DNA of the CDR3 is TGCAGTGCTAGAGTGAACAGCTATGGCTACACCTTC. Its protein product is CSARVNSYGYTF.

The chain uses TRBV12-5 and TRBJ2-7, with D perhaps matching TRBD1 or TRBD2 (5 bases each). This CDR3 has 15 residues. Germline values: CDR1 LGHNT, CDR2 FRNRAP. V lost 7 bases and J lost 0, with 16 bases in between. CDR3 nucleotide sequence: TGTGCTAGTGCCCCGGGGCTGCCGAGCTCCTACGAGCAGTACTTC. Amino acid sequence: CASAPGLPSSYEQYF.

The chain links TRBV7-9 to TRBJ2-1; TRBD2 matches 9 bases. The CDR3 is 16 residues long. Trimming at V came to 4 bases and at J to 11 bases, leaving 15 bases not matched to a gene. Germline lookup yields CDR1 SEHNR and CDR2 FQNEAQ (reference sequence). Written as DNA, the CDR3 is TGTGCCAGCAGCTCCTGGACTAGCGCAGATACAATGAAGCAGTTCTTC. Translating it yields CASSSWTSADTMKQFF.

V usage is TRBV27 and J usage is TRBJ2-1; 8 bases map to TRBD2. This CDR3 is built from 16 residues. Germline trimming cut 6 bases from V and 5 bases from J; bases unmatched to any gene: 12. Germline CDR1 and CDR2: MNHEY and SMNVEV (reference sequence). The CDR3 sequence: CASSLIPGLVNNEQFF. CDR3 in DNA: TGTGCCAGCAGCCTCATCCCGGGACTAGTCAACAATGAGCAGTTCTTC.

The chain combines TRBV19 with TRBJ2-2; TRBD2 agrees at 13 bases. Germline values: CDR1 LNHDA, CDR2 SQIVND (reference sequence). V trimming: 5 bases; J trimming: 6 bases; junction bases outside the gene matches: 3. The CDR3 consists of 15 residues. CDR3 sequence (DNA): TGTGCCAGTAGTTCGACTAGCGGGGGGCCCGGGGAGCTGTTTTTT. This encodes CASSSTSGGPGELFF.